The rows below give T cell receptor beta chains drawn from one sample of a study of graft-versus-host responses after intestinal transplantation. Antigens for these TCRs are unknown. Generated by immunoSEQ multiplex PCR, the TCRdb table keeps only in-frame clones and is missing some. The repertoire holds some 120,000 clones, approximately 90% seen once, with approximately 0.17% in the top ten. The sample in question was unstimulated CD4+ T cells sorted from spleen or lymph node cells, obtained before intestinal transplant. The receptors derive from a human donor who received an intestinal transplant. The CDR3 runs from the conserved cysteine through the conserved F or W. D genes are given only for firm matches. Clone size, where shown, is once, few, many, or a class for clones that have expanded.

J | V | D | size | DNA | CDR3
TRBJ2-5 | TRBV11-3 | - | - | TGTGCCAGCAGTTATACGACGAGGGGAGAGACCCAGTACTTC | CASSYTTRGETQYF
TRBJ2-1 | TRBV18 | - | - | TGTGCCAGCTCGCGAACGGGGGACGAGCAGTTCTTC | CASSRTGDEQFF
TRBJ2-7 | TRBV30 | - | - | TGTGCCTGGAGGGGGTTTGGCCAGGGCGAGCAGTACTTC | CAWRGFGQGEQYF
TRBJ1-2 | TRBV7-9 | - | - | TGTGCCAGCAGCTTAGGGGTAAATGGCTACACCTTC | CASSLGVNGYTF
TRBJ2-7 | TRBV4-2 | - | - | TGTGCCAGCAGCCAAGATGGGTGGCAGGGTTACGAGCAGTACTTC | CASSQDGWQGYEQYF
TRBJ2-5 | TRBV18 | - | - | TGTGCCAGCTCACCAGGTCCACAGGCGTCTCAAGAGACCCAGTACTTC | CASSPGPQASQETQYF
TRBJ1-1 | TRBV18 | - | - | TGTGCCAGCTCACCGACGACAGGCACCCGTCCTACTGAAGCTTTCTTT | CASSPTTGTRPTEAFF
TRBJ2-5 | TRBV30 | TRBD2 | - | TGTGCCTGGAGTTTGGGCCTGACTAGCGGGGGCTCAGAGACCCAGTACTTC | CAWSLGLTSGGSETQYF
TRBJ1-1 | TRBV15 | - | - | TGTGCCACCAGCAGTTGGGGGAGGACTGAAGCTTTCTTT | CATSSWGRTEAFF
TRBJ2-3 | TRBV2 | TRBD2 | - | TGTGCCAGCAGTGGACTAGCAGCCACAGATACGCAGTATTTT | CASSGLAATDTQYF
TRBJ1-2 | TRBV11-1 | TRBD1 | - | TGTGCCAGCAGCCGGACAGGGGAAGGGGATGGCTACACCTTC | CASSRTGEGDGYTF
TRBJ2-3 | TRBV2 | - | - | TGTGCCAGCAGGCGGGGGCCCACAGATACGCAGTATTTT | CASRRGPTDTQYF
TRBJ1-6 | TRBV6-8 | - | - | TGTGCCAGCACGTCCTCAGGAAAAAATTCACCCCTCCACTTT | CASTSSGKNSPLHF
TRBJ1-2 | TRBV19 | TRBD1 | - | TGTGCCACGAAGCCACGGGGACAGACCCACTATGGCTACACCTTC | CATKPRGQTHYGYTF
TRBJ1-1 | TRBV5-1 | - | - | TGCGCCAGCAGCTTAGAGGGGTTAGGTGAAGCTTTCTTT | CASSLEGLGEAFF
TRBJ2-7 | TRBV7-9 | TRBD1 | - | TGTGCCAGCAGCTTAGGGACAGGGAGGTCCTACGAGCAGTACTTC | CASSLGTGRSYEQYF
TRBJ1-5 | TRBV19 | - | - | TGTGCCAGTAGTATTCGAGGGGCTCAGCCCCAGCATTTT | CASSIRGAQPQHF
TRBJ1-2 | TRBV18 | TRBD1 | - | TGTGCCAGCTCCCTAGGGACAGGGAGAGGAGGCTACACCTTC | CASSLGTGRGGYTF
TRBJ1-1 | TRBV6-6 | - | - | TGTGCCAGCAGTTACTTTGGGAACACTGAAGCTTTCTTT | CASSYFGNTEAFF
TRBJ1-6 | TRBV27 | - | - | TGTGCCAGCAGTCCGGGACGGCGATATTCACCCCTCCACTTT | CASSPGRRYSPLHF
TRBJ1-4 | TRBV14 | - | few | TGTGCCAGCAGCCAAGCAAGCGAAAAACTGTTTTTT | CASSQASEKLFF
TRBJ1-3 | TRBV5-1 | - | - | TGCGCCAGCAGCTTGATGGGGAGCGGAAACACCATATATTTT | CASSLMGSGNTIYF
TRBJ2-5 | TRBV18 | - | once | TGTGCCAGCTCACCCCAGGAGGGCGGATGGACCCAGTACTTC | CASSPQEGGWTQYF
TRBJ1-2 | TRBV29-1 | - | - | TGCAGCGCCTATTTCGGGGGTAAAGCTAACTATGGCTACACCTTC | CSAYFGGKANYGYTF
TRBJ2-7 | TRBV9 | - | - | TGTGCCAGCAGCGTATATCTATCACGAGGATACTCCTACGAGCAGTACTTC | CASSVYLSRGYSYEQYF
TRBJ1-2 | TRBV5-4 | TRBD1 | once | TGTGCCAGCAGCCAGATCTCAGAGGGGGCTGGCGGCTACACCTTC | CASSQISEGAGGYTF
TRBJ2-5 | TRBV5-1 | - | - | TGCGCCAGCAGCTTGGGCCCAGCAGTGTACCAAGAGACCCAGTACTTC | CASSLGPAVYQETQYF
TRBJ1-3 | TRBV6-6 | - | - | TGTGCCAGCAGTTACCAAAAGACTGGAAACACCATATATTTT | CASSYQKTGNTIYF
TRBJ1-6 | TRBV14 | TRBD1 | - | TGTGCCAGTAGACAGGGCCCGAATTCACCCCTCCACTTT | CASRQGPNSPLHF
TRBJ1-6 | TRBV6-5 | - | - | TGTGCCAGCAGTGACTATAATTCACCCCTCCACTTT | CASSDYNSPLHF
TRBJ2-1 | TRBV6-1 | TRBD2 | once | TGTGCCAGCAGTGTAGCGGGGGGGTACAATGAGCAGTTCTTC | CASSVAGGYNEQFF
TRBJ2-1 | TRBV18 | - | - | TGTGCCAGCTCGGTAGGCAGGGTTGACAATGAGCAGTTCTTC | CASSVGRVDNEQFF
TRBJ2-2 | TRBV9 | - | - | TGTGCCAGCAGCGTAGATGGTAGAACCGGGGAGCTGTTTTTT | CASSVDGRTGELFF
TRBJ2-1 | TRBV18 | TRBD2 | once | TGTGCCAGCTCACCGGGTCTAGCGGGGGCCGATGAGCAGTTCTTC | CASSPGLAGADEQFF
TRBJ1-6 | TRBV27 | - | - | TGTGCCAGCAGCCGAAAACCTAAGAGCTCCTATAATTCACCCCTCCACTTT | CASSRKPKSSYNSPLHF
TRBJ1-4 | TRBV7-6 | - | - | TGTGCCAGCAGCCTCGGACTAACTAATGAAAAACTGTTTTTT | CASSLGLTNEKLFF
TRBJ1-2 | TRBV5-6 | - | - | TGTGCCAGCAGCTTGTCCCAGTATGGCTACACCTTC | CASSLSQYGYTF
TRBJ1-1 | TRBV25-1 | - | - | TGTGCCAGCTCAGTGAGTGGACAAGCTGAAGCTTTCTTT | CASSVSGQAEAFF
TRBJ2-7 | TRBV27 | TRBD2 | - | TGTGCCAGCCCCTCCGGGACTAGCGGCCCGGGGGAGCAGTACTTC | CASPSGTSGPGEQYF
TRBJ1-6 | TRBV5-1 | - | - | TGCGCCAGCAGTCATCGGGTGGCGAATTCACCCCTCCACTTT | CASSHRVANSPLHF
TRBJ2-7 | TRBV7-2 | - | - | TGTGCCAGCAGCTTAGACCCCCCGGAGGTCTACGAGCAGTACTTC | CASSLDPPEVYEQYF
TRBJ2-5 | TRBV5-8 | TRBD2 | - | TGTGCCAGCAGCTTCTATAGCGGGGAGACCCAGTACTTC | CASSFYSGETQYF
TRBJ2-1 | TRBV21-1 | - | - | TGTGCCAGCAGCAAAGTTCACGAGGGGAACAATGAGCAGTTCTTC | CASSKVHEGNNEQFF
TRBJ2-7 | TRBV18 | TRBD2 | - | TGTGCCAGCTCACCACTTCCCGGACTAGCGGGGGCCTACGAGCAGTACTTC | CASSPLPGLAGAYEQYF
TRBJ2-7 | TRBV18 | - | - | TGTGCCAGCTCACCCGACTATGCCCCCACCTACGAGCAGTACTTC | CASSPDYAPTYEQYF
TRBJ1-2 | TRBV5-1 | - | - | TGCGCCAGCAGCTTGGCCCTACAGGGAGGGAGCTACACCTTC | CASSLALQGGSYTF
TRBJ2-5 | TRBV29-1 | - | - | TGCAGCGTAAAACCGTGGGGGGAGGAGACCCAGTACTTC | CSVKPWGEETQYF
TRBJ1-1 | TRBV9 | TRBD1 | - | TGTGCCAGCAGCACGAGGACAGGCGGTGAAGCTTTCTTT | CASSTRTGGEAFF
TRBJ2-2 | TRBV21-1 | - | - | TGTGCCAGCAGCAACCCCTCGGGACAAGAGAACACCGGGGAGCTGTTTTTT | CASSNPSGQENTGELFF
TRBJ1-3 | TRBV10-1 | - | - | TGCGCCAGCGGCGGGGGGGCCTCTGGAAACACCATATATTTT | CASGGGASGNTIYF
TRBJ1-2 | TRBV29-1 | - | - | TGCAGCGCATACAGGATCGGTGGCTACACCTTC | CSAYRIGGYTF
TRBJ2-3 | TRBV10-3 | - | - | TGTGCCATCAGTGGGACGGACGGCCGCACAGATACGCAGTATTTT | CAISGTDGRTDTQYF
TRBJ1-5 | TRBV6-5 | TRBD1 | few | TGTGCCAGCAGTTACTCTCAGGGGGGTAATCAGCCCCAGCATTTT | CASSYSQGGNQPQHF
TRBJ1-5 | TRBV15 | TRBD1 | - | TGTGCCACCAGCACCCAGACAGGGGGATATCAGCCCCAGCATTTT | CATSTQTGGYQPQHF
TRBJ2-5 | TRBV15 | - | - | TGTGCCACCAGCAGTGAGGGGGGGGGCGGAGAGACCCAGTACTTC | CATSSEGGGGETQYF
TRBJ1-4 | TRBV15 | - | once | TGTGCCACCAGCAGAGATGGGAGTGCAAAACTGTTTTTT | CATSRDGSAKLFF
TRBJ1-2 | TRBV29-1 | - | once | TGCAGCGTTGGAGGAGTCACTGGGAAAGATGGTTATGGCTACACCTTC | CSVGGVTGKDGYGYTF
TRBJ2-2 | TRBV9 | TRBD2 | - | TGTGCCAGCAGCGTAGCCGGTCAGCGGGGGTTAAGGGAGCTGTTTTTT | CASSVAGQRGLRELFF
TRBJ2-7 | TRBV10-1 | - | - | TGCGCCAGCAGCGAGGTTTTGGGGTACGAGCAGTACTTC | CASSEVLGYEQYF